This TCR beta chain was profiled in a study of blood T cell repertoires in COVID-19 (dated by TCRdb to 2018 to 2020). Regarding the research as a whole: The collaborator samples originated in the United States, Italy and Spain and spanned the acute and convalescent phases of COVID-19. The material from the prospective study consisted of cDNA or gDNA derived from T cells, B-cell-depleted T cells, or PBMCs. Subjects who had been exposed to COVID-19, were actively infected with it, or had recovered from it provided the deeply sampled blood TCRbeta repertoires that made up the dataset. Samples came from the ongoing ImmuneRACE study (first 160 participants) plus 1,254 subjects from 6 global collaborators. A freely available public database, intended as a resource for researchers studying the immune response to SARS-CoV-2, is where the repertoires were released. Where available, HLA class I and class II types were obtained from metadata supplied by the sample provider rather than from assay-based typing. Sample metadata almost always included a de-identified subject ID, COVID-19 status, age in years and sex. General findings and caveats noted by the study authors: The quantity of clinical and demographic metadata differed by source and by participant and was supplied without curation.

Looking up the germline V gene yields CDR1 SGHDT and CDR2 YYEEEE. From the cysteine up to the phenylalanine, the CDR3 has a length of 15 residues. Here the CDR3 DNA is all that survives: 45 bases in frame from base 1. The germline V and J ends show losses of 3 bases and 3 bases respectively, and no gene match explains 4 bases of the junction. As to this clone: Its antigen is still unknown. No base qualities exist here, and no much larger clone lies one base off it.

Collaborating institutions collected whole blood in K2EDTA tubes following their own protocols. Collaborator samples were shipped for TCRbeta analysis as frozen whole blood, isolated PBMCs, or DNA extracted from either sample type. TCRbeta CDR3 regions were amplified from genomic DNA using the immunoSEQ Assay, a bias-controlled multiplex PCR. The paper's data handling went like this. The number of nucleated cells in each sample was estimated by amplification of reference gene primers within the assay. Sequence reads were collapsed and filtered to measure the absolute abundance of every unique TCRbeta CDR3 rearrangement. For each sample, productive Simpson clonality was calculated as the square root of Simpson's diversity index across productive rearrangements. The table comes from immuneACCESS by way of TCRdb, which keeps in-frame sequences with V and J called. Part of the clones is missing from these tables; in studies checked, under half for an unresolved V gene and the rest for unknown reasons. V and J calls and clone size are given by that table; D and trimming were obtained from the DNA. The sample profile shows approximately 120,000 clones; 79% of them were found once. 37% of the sample is held by the ten biggest clonotypes.

The chain couples TRBV5-6 to TRBJ1-1; TRBD1 matches 11 bases in the middle. Source material: peripheral blood. The TCR originated in a man in his forties or fifties with active or convalescent COVID-19. For the CDR3, the sequence is CASSSPGQGDTEAFF. DNA sequence: TGTGCCAGCAGCTCGCCGGGACAGGGGGACACTGAAGCTTTCTTT.